This TCR beta chain was obtained from a study of CD8 T cells in ankylosing spondylitis. Each CDR3 protein gets one entry after TCRdb re-called the 5' RACE reads with MiXCR. This table has 450,000 or so distinct CDR3 sequences, 25% to 30% appearing once. Whole-study results and caveats: There was reportedly significant enrichment of clones that were disease-linked in matched ankylosing spondylitis synovial fluid. Seemingly distinctive of ankylosing spondylitis blood was a TCR beta motif formed by eight highly homologous variants. Previous work reported some of these motif variants in the synovial fluid and blood of reactive arthritis. Disease-associated clones were CD8+ and fairly uncommon in peripheral blood.

V lost 3 bases, J lost 6 bases, and 12 bases lay in between. CDR1 and CDR2 from the germline V gene are SQVTM and ANQGSEA. The CDR3 is 12 residues long. This clonotype was counted a few times. Its antigen is as yet unknown. The V call is TRBV29-1, the J call TRBJ2-7; D is possibly TRBD1 (6 bases). This sequence was found in a male donor with ankylosing spondylitis. Sequenced: blood, either unsorted or a sorted T cell fraction (not recorded which). The CDR3 sequence is CSVEVSGAEQYF. The CDR3 DNA sequence: TGCAGCGTTGAGGTTTCAGGGGCCGAGCAGTACTTC.